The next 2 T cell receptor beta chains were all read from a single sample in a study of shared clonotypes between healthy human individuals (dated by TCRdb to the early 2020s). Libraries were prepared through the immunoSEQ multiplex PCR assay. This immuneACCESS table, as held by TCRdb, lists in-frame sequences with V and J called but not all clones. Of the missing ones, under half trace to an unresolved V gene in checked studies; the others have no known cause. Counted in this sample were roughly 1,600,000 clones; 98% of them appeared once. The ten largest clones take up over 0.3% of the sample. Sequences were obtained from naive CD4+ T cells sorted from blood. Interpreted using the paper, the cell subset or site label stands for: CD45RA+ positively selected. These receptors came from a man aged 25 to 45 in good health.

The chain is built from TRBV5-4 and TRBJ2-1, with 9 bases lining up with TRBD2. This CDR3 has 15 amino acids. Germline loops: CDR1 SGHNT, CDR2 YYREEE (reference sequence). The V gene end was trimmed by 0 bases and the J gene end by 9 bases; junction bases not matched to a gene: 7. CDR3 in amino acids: CASSLDGGRDAEQFF. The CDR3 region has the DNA TGTGCCAGCAGCTTGGACGGCGGGAGGGATGCTGAGCAGTTCTTC.

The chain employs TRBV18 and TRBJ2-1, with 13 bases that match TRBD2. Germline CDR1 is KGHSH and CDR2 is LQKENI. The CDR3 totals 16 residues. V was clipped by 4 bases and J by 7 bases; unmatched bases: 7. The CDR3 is CASSRRTSGSGNEQFF. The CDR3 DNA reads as TGTGCCAGCTCACGCCGGACTAGCGGGAGTGGGAATGAGCAGTTCTTC. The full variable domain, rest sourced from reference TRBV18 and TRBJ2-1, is NAGVMQNPRHLVRRRGQEARLRCSPMKGHSHVYWYRQLPEEGLKFMVYLQKENIIDESGMPKERFSAEFPKEGPSILRIQQVVRGDSAAYFCASSRRTSGSGNEQFFGPGTRLTVL.